This T cell receptor (beta chain) was sequenced for a study of Ad26.COV2.S vaccination and SARS-CoV-2 variants (dated by TCRdb to about 2021). Concerning the study at large: Donors in the vaccine arm were drawn from COV1001, a multicentre, randomized, double-blind, placebo-controlled phase I-IIa trial testing Ad26.COV2.S in healthy adults. Ad26.COV2.S was administered intramuscularly at a dose of 5x10^10 or 1x10^11 viral particles, either as one shot or as two shots given 56 days apart. TCRbeta repertoire sequencing was used to assess the specificity and breadth of SARS-CoV-2-reactive T cell receptors after Ad26.COV2.S vaccination. The TCR-sequenced set comprised around 32 samples: approximately 19 Ad26.COV2.S vaccine recipients, 5 placebo recipients and 8 SARS-CoV-2 convalescent individuals. Trial participants were randomized into five groups of five, in which low-dose or high-dose Ad26.COV2.S was given once or twice, or placebo was given on both occasions. Investigators did not know the trial group allocation while performing experiments and assessing outcomes. Here is what the overall study found, with its caveats: According to the authors, total T cell responses may have been underestimated by the TCR breadth and depth analyses. Vaccine and placebo recipients had comparable non-spike TCR breadth, which fits with the vaccine containing only spike. Substantial breadth of spike-specific CD8+ and CD4+ T cell responses was reported after vaccination. The study was not powered to compare responses between vaccine doses or regimens. Spike-specific TCR breadth was higher in Ad26.COV2.S recipients than in placebo recipients (P = 0.0014).

The immunoSEQ Assay was used to sequence TCRbeta CDR3 regions. After extraction, genomic DNA underwent amplification by bias-controlled multiplex PCR, followed by high-throughput sequencing. Concerning the study's data processing: To quantify the absolute abundance of every unique TCRbeta CDR3 region, sequences were collapsed and filtered. T cell fraction was estimated by normalizing TCRbeta template counts to usable DNA, with usable DNA measured through amplification of reference genes found in all nucleated cells. Repertoire TCRs were annotated as SARS-CoV-2-specific when V gene, CDR3 amino acid sequence and J gene were exactly matched to a known reactive TCR set. MIRA supplied the reference SARS-CoV-2 TCR set, which was filtered for enrichment in COVID-19-positive ImmuneCODE repertoires so that public or cross-reactive TCRs were removed. Based on the MIRA antigens, annotated TCRs were further analysed at the level of specific ORF or position within ORF. Depth was the summed frequency of annotated unique rearrangements, while breadth was defined as annotated unique rearrangements over total unique productive rearrangements. Group comparisons of TCR breadth used two-sided Wilcoxon rank-sum tests. In TCRdb, the immuneACCESS table is reduced to in-frame sequences with V and J assigned. These tables do not hold every clone; where another copy was compared, an unresolved V gene accounts for under half, and the others remain unexplained. V, J and clone size were drawn from that table, and D and trimming were deduced from the DNA. For this sample there are 430,000 or so clones; 89% appear just once. The ten largest clones represent about 2.5% of the sample.

CDR1 and CDR2 are read off the germline V gene as KGHSH and LQKENI. V and J are trimmed by 6 bases and 1 base, and the gene matches miss 5 bases of the junction. Taken from cysteine to phenylalanine, the CDR3 has 14 residues. Just the 42-base CDR3 DNA is kept, in frame starting at base 1. The treatment or condition tag for this specimen amounts to: some 20 received Ad26.COV2.S at low or high dose, single or two shots; several received placebo; per-sample allocation not given. Repertoires of vaccine and placebo recipients were sequenced from samples taken on day 63 after the first injection. In Cohort 1b, some 25 adults aged 18-55 years were enrolled at a single site in Boston, USA, between 29 July and 7 August 2020. Ad26.COV2.S was a replication-incompetent adenovirus type 26 vector that expressed a prefusion-stabilized SARS-CoV-2 spike protein derived from the original Wuhan strain. Regarding this clone: The clone's antigen remains unknown. No much larger clonotype is one base removed from it; base qualities were not supplied.

The sequence joins TRBV18 to TRBJ1-1; TRBD1 matches 7 bases in the middle. Specimen: peripheral blood, collected in a trial of Ad26.COV2.S vaccine versus placebo. The sequence was collected from a person aged 18-60 years who received the Ad26.COV2.S COVID-19 vaccine or a placebo. The nucleotides are TGTGCCAGCTCGAATCGACAGGGGAACACTGAAGCTTTCTTT. Translated, it reads CASSNRQGNTEAFF.